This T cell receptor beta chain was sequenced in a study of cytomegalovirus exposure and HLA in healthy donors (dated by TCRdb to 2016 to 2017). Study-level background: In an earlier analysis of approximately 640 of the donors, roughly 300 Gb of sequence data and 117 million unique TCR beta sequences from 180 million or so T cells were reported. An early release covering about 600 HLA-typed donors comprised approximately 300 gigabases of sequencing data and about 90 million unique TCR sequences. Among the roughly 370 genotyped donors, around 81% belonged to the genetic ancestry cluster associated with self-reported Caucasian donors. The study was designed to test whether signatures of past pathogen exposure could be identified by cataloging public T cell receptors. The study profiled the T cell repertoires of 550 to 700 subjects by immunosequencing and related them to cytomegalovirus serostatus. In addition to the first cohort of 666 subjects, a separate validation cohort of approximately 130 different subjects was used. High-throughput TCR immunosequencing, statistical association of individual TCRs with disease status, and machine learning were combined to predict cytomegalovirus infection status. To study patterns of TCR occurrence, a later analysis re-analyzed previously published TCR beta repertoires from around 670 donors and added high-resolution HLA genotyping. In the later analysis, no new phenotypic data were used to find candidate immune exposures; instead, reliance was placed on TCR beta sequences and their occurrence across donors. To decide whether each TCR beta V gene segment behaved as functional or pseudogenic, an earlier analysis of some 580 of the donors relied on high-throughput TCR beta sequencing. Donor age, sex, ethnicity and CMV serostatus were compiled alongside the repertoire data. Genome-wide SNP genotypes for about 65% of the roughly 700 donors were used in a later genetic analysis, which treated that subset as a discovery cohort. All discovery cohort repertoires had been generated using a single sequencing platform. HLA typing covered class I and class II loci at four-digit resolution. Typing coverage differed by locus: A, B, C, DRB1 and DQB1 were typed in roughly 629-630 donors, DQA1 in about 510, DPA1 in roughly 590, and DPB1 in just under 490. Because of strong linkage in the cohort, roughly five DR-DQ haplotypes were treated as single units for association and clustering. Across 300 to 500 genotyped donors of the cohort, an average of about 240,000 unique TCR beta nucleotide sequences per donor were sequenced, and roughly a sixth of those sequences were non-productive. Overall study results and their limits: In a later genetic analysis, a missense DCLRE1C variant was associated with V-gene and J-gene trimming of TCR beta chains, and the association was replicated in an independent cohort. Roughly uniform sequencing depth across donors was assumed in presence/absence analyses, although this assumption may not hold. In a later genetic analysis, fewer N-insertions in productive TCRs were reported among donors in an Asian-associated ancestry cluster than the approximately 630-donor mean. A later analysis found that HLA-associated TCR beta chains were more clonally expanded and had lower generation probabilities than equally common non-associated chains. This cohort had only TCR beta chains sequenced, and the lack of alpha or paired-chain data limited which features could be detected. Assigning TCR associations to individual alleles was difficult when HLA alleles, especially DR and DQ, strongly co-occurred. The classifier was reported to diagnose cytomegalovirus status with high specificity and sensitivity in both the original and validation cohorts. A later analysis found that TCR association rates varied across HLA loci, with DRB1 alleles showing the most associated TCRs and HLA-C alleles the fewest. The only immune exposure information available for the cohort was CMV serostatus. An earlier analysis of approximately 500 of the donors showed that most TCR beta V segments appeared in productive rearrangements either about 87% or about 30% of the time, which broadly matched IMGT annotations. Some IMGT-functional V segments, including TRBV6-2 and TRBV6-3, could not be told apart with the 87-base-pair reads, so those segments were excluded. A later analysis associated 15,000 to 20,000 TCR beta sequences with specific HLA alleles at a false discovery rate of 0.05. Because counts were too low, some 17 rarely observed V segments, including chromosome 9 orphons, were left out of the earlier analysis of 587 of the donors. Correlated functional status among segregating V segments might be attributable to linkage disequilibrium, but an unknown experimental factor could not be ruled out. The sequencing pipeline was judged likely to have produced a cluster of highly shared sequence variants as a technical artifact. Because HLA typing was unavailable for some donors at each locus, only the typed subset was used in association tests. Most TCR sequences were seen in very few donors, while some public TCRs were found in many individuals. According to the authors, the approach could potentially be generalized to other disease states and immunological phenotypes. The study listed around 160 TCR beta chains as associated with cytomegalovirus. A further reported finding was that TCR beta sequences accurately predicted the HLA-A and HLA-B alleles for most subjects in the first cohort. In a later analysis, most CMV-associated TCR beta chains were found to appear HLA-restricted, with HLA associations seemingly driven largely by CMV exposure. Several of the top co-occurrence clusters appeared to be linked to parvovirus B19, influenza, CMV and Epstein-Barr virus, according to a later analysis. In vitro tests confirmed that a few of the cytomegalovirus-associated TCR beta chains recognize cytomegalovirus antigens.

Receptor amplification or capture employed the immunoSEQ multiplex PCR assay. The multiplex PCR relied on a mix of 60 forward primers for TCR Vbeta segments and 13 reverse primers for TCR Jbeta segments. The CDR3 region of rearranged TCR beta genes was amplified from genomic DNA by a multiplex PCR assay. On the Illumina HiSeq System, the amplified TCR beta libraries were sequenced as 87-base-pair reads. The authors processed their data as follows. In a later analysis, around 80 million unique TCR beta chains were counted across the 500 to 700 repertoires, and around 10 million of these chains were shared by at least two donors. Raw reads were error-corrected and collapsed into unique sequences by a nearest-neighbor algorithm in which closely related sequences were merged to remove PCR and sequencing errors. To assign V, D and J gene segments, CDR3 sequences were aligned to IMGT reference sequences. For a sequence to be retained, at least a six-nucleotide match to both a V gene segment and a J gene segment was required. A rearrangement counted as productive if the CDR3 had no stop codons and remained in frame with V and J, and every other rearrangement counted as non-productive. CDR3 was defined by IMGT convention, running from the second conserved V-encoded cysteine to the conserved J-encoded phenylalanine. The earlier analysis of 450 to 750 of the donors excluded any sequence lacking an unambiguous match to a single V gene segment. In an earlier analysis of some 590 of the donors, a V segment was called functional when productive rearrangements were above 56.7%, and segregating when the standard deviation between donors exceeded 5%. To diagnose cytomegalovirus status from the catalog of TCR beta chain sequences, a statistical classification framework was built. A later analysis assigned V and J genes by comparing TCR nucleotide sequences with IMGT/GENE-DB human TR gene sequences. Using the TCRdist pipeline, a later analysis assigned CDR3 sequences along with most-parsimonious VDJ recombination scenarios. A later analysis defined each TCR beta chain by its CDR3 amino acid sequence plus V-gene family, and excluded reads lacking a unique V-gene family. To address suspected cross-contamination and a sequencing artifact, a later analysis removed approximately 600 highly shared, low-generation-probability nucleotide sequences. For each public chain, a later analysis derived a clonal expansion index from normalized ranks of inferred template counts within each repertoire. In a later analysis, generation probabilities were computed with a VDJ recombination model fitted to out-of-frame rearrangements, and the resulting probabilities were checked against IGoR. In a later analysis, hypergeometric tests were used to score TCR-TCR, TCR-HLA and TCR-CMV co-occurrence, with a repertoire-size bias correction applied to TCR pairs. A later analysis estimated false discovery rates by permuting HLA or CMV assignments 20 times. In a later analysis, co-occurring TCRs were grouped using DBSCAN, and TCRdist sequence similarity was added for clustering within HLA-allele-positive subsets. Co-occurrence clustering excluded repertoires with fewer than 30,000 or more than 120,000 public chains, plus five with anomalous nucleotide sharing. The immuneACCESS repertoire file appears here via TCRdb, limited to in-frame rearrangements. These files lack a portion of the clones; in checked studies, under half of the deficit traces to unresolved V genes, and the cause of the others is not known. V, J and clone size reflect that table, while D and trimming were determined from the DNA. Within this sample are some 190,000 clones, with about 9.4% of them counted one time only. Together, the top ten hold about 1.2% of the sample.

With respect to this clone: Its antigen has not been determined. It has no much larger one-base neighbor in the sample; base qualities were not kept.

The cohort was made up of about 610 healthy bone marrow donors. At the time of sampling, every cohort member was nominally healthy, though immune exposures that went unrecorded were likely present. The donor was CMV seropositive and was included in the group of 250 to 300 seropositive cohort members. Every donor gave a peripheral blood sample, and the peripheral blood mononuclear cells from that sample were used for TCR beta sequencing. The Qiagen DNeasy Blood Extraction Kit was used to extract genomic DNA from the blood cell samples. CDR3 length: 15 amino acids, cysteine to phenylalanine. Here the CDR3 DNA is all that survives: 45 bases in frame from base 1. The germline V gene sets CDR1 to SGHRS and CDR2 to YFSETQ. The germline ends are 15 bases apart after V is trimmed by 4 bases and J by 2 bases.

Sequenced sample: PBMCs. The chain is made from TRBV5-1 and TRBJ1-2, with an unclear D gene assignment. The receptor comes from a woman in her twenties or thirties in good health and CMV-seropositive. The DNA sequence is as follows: TGCGCCAGCAGCCCAGACCCGACAATGAACTATGGCTACACCTTC. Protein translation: CASSPDPTMNYGYTF.